The present TCR beta chain was sequenced within a study of T cells after yellow fever vaccination. Ten or more counts support this clonotype. Germline V lookup: CDR1 SEHNR, CDR2 FQNEAQ (reference sequence). This CDR3 has 16 amino acids. Trimming cost V 6 bases and J 7 bases, with 24 bases left between them. TCRdb used MiXCR to reprocess the 5' RACE reads, holding one entry per CDR3 protein. This sample has approximately 580,000 distinct CDR3 sequences, with around 17% found just once. This sequence joins TRBV7-9 and TRBJ1-2; tentative D call: TRBD1 (6 bases). Here the sequenced sample was PBMCs, taken 5 to 6 days after the first yellow fever vaccination. The TCR comes from a man younger than 35 who received the YFV17D yellow fever vaccine. The CDR3 DNA reads as TGTGCCAGCAGGTTCCCGCGCCGGGACAAGGACGCTGGCTACACCTTC. Translation gives CASRFPRRDKDAGYTF.